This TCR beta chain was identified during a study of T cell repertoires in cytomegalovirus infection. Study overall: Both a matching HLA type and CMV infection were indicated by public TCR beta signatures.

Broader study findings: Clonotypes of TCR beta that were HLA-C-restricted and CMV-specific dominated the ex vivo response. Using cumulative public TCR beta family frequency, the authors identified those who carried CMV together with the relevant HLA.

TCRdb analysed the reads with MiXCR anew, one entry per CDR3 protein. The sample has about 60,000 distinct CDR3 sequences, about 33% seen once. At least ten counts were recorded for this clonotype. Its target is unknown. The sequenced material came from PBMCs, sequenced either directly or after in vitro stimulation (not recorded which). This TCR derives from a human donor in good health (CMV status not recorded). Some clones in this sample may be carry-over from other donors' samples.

The DNA of the CDR3 is TGTGCCAGCAGCTTACCCGGCAGGGGCCCGGGCGGGGAGCAGTTCTTC. As protein: CASSLPGRGPGGEQFF. The genes are TRBV7-8 and TRBJ2-1; a possible D gene is TRBD1 (6 bases). The V end lost 2 bases, the J end lost 10 bases, and 21 bases lay between the germline ends. CDR3 size: 16 residues. Germline CDR1 and CDR2: SGHVS and FQNEAQ.